This entry describes one T cell receptor (beta chain). The antigen remains undetermined. Treatment given: roughly 11-day PBMC culture with coronavirus spike peptide pools or control peptides (ViraFEST assay). TCRs were sequenced by ViraFEST after antigen-specific T cells had been expanded with peptide pools. The data are from a study of vaccination and CD4 T cells after COVID-19. Study summary: Two doses of either BNT162b2 or mRNA-1273 vaccine went to participants. Study results and caveats: Rising from around 20 to 38, the median of SARS-CoV-2-reactive clonotypes did not change significantly.

Per germline, CDR1 SGHRS and CDR2 YFSETQ. V was trimmed by 0 bases and J by 5 bases, leaving 17 bases between them. The CDR3 consists of 16 residues. The Oncomine TCR Beta short-read assay was what sequenced the DNA obtained from cultured CD4+ T cells. TCRdb re-analysed the PCR reads in MiXCR, keeping a single row per CDR3 protein. The repertoire holds about 16,000 distinct CDR3 sequences, with roughly 52% as singletons. The TCR comes from a human donor who had recovered from COVID-19. Sequenced material: CD4+ T cells from blood, cultured in vitro, taken before SARS-CoV-2 vaccination. The chain recombines TRBV5-1 with TRBJ2-5; no firm D call. The CDR3 spells CASSLDPATAGETQYF. CDR3 sequence (DNA): TGCGCCAGCAGCTTGGACCCGGCCACTGCCGGGGAGACCCAGTACTTC.